This T cell receptor (beta chain) was profiled in a study of tissue T cells after allogeneic stem cell transplantation. Study-wide results and caveats: Motif-based clustering found tissue-specific repertoire signatures shared across patients, though few clones were shared. Limitations included a small, clinically heterogeneous cohort and limited sampling depth. In patients and mice, blood and spleen missed much of tissue repertoire.

V gave up 2 bases and J gave up 2 bases, with 11 bases separating them. The CDR3 runs 15 residues. Germline V gives CDR1 FNHDT, CDR2 SITEND (reference sequence). TCRdb's table, derived via immunoSEQ multiplex PCR, lists solely in-frame clones and lacks some. The sample shows about 22,000 clones, approximately 69% of them seen only once. About this clone: Its antigen is not known. Mouse gene names and germline throughout. The read halts 1 residue ahead of the CDR3 end, with the missing end drawn from the germline J gene.

The receptor comes from a female BALB/c mouse in good health. This mouse strain has H2-d as its MHC haplotype. The specimen sequenced was blood. This chain joins TRBV19 and TRBJ1-3; D possibly corresponds to TRBD1 (6 bases). CDR3 protein: CASSIGGAPGNTLYF. The sequenced part of the CDR3 DNA is TGTGCCAGCAGTATTGGGGGGGCGCCTGGAAATACGCTCTAT.